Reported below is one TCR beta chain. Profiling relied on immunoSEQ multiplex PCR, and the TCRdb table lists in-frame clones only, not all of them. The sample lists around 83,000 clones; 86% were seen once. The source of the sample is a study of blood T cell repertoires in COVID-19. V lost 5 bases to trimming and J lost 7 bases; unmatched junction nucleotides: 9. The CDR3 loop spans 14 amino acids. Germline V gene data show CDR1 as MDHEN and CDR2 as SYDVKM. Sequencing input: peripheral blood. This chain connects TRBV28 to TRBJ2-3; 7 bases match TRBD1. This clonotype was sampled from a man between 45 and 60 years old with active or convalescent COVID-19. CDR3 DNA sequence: TGTGCCAGCAGTCTAAGACAGGGTACATATACGCAGTATTTT. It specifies CASSLRQGTYTQYF.